This TCR beta chain was identified in a study of blood T cells in healthy people across ages. Every donor provided roughly 10 milliliters of peripheral blood. Through a sample-barcoded 5' primer and a J-beta primer mix, a second PCR was run for roughly 6 to 11 cycles. One entry per CDR3 protein, called by TCRdb with MiXCR from the 5' RACE reads. This table has around 620,000 distinct CDR3 sequences, 25% to 30% appearing once. V was pared by 4 bases and J by 3 bases, with 11 bases between. CDR3 size: 14 residues. Germline lookup yields CDR1 SGHKS and CDR2 YYEKEE (reference sequence). The V call is TRBV5-5, the J call TRBJ2-1; no clear D. The TCR was taken from a woman aged 65 to 85 in good health. Source material: blood. This CDR3 is CASSPEQYYNEQFF. The CDR3 bases are TGTGCCAGCAGCCCAGAGCAGTACTACAATGAGCAGTTCTTC.